These 21 T cell receptor beta chains were sequenced from one sample in a study of cytomegalovirus exposure and HLA in healthy donors. PCR primers comprised 60 Vbeta and 13 Jbeta primers. Produced via immunoSEQ multiplex PCR; TCRdb's table is partial and in-frame only. The table includes fewer than 200,000 clones, 68% detected once. Sequenced sample: PBMCs. These receptors all stem from a woman aged 35 to 49 in good health and CMV-seropositive.

This chain links TRBV19 with TRBJ2-2; 9 positions match TRBD1. V was pared by 7 bases and J by 7 bases, with 10 bases of the junction left unmatched. The V gene's germline CDR1 is LNHDA and CDR2 SQIVND (reference sequence). The CDR3 has 15 amino acids. In nucleotides, the CDR3 is TGTGCCAGTATGCGAAACAGGGGGCGCGTCGGGGAGCTGTTTTTT. Translation: CASMRNRGRVGELFF.

The CDR3 DNA sequence: TGCGCCAGCAGCCCCCCGGACAGTACAGATACGCAGTATTTT. Protein: CASSPPDSTDTQYF. The rearrangement uses TRBV5-1 and TRBJ2-3, with D perhaps TRBD1 (6 bases). The CDR3 loop spans 14 amino acids. The germline V gene encodes CDR1 SGHRS and CDR2 YFSETQ. The ends were cut back, 4 bases at V and 3 bases at J, with 12 bases in the middle.

This clone was seen a few times. J is TRBJ2-2 and V is TRBV7-8, with a tentative D call TRBD1 (5 bases). Germline CDR1 reads SGHVS; CDR2 reads FQNEAQ. The CDR3 loop spans 14 amino acids. Trimming took 3 bases from V and 5 from J, leaving 10 bases between them. CDR3 nucleotides: TGTGCCAGCAGCTTGGGGCGGCTGACCGGGGAGCTGTTTTTT. Its translation: CASSLGRLTGELFF.

The sample holds a few counts of this clone. V and J are TRBV19 and TRBJ1-5, with TRBD1 identical over 10 bases. Trimming removed 5 bases from V and 2 bases from J; junction bases left unmatched: 3. Germline CDR1 and CDR2: LNHDA and SQIVND (reference sequence). The CDR3 covers 15 residues. CDR3 amino acids: CASSPDRGGNQPQHF. CDR3 DNA sequence: TGTGCCAGTAGTCCGGACAGGGGGGGCAATCAGCCCCAGCATTTT. Full variable domain (missing parts from reference TRBV19 and TRBJ1-5): DGGITQSPKYLFRKEGQNVTLSCEQNLNHDAMYWYRQDPGQGLRLIYYSQIVNDFQKGDIAEGYSVSREKKESFPLTVTSAQKNPTAFYLCASSPDRGGNQPQHFGDGTRLSIL.

Only a few counts were recorded for this clone. The J gene is TRBJ2-1, the V gene TRBV20-1; unclear D gene. The CDR3 is 10 residues long. Trimming left V 4 bases short and J 8 bases short, with 6 bases between. Germline lookup yields CDR1 DFQATT and CDR2 SNEGSKA (reference sequence). The chain's CDR3 is CSATTHEQFF. CDR3 bases: TGCAGTGCTACTACCCATGAGCAGTTCTTC.

The chain combines TRBV28 with TRBJ2-1; 7 positions agree with TRBD2. The germline V gene has CDR1 MDHEN and CDR2 SYDVKM. The junction had 12 bases not matched to a gene; V was cut back by 4 bases and J by 9 bases. The CDR3 loop spans 15 amino acids. Here the CDR3 DNA reads TGTGCCAGCAGTTCACGACCCAGACTAGCATCTGAGCAGTTCTTC. Protein product: CASSSRPRLASEQFF.

The gene calls are TRBV6-1 and TRBJ2-2; 7 bases match TRBD1. Germline V gene data show CDR1 as MNHNS and CDR2 as SASEGT. This CDR3 has 14 amino acids. V lost 4 bases to trimming and J lost 5 bases; unmatched junction nucleotides: 4. The CDR3 is CASSVRGHTGELFF. In DNA, the CDR3 is TGTGCCAGCAGTGTTAGGGGGCATACCGGGGAGCTGTTTTTT.

The genes are TRBV5-1 and TRBJ2-3, with D maybe TRBD2 (6 bases). The germline gives CDR1 SGHRS, CDR2 YFSETQ. CDR3 length: 16 residues. The V and J ends lost 1 base and 2 bases respectively, with 14 bases between them. In DNA form, the CDR3 reads TGCGCCAGCAGCTTGTACGGGGGAGCTTCCACAGATACGCAGTATTTT. Protein sequence: CASSLYGGASTDTQYF.

There are a few counts of this clone. This chain uses TRBV9 with TRBJ2-5; 13 nucleotides agree with TRBD2. This CDR3 has 16 residues. The germline gives CDR1 SGDLS, CDR2 YYNGEE. The junction had 3 bases not matched to a gene; V was cut back by 4 bases and J by 0 bases. CDR3 loop: CASSPGTSGNQETQYF. CDR3 sequence (DNA): TGTGCCAGCAGCCCCGGGACTAGCGGGAACCAAGAGACCCAGTACTTC.

The chain is built from TRBV5-4 and TRBJ2-5; TRBD1 agrees at 8 bases. This CDR3 contains 16 residues. With V trimmed by 3 bases and J by 2 bases, 9 bases remained unmatched. Germline V gives CDR1 SGHNT, CDR2 YYREEE (reference sequence). CDR3 coding DNA: TGTGCCAGCAGCTATCAATACCGGACAGGGCAAGAGACCCAGTACTTC. Residues: CASSYQYRTGQETQYF.

This clone has a single count. This chain connects TRBV29-1 to TRBJ2-3; 13 nucleotides line up with TRBD2. Germline-derived CDR1 and CDR2 are SQVTM and ANQGSEA. This CDR3 region has 16 residues. The V segment lost 6 bases and the J segment 1 base; nucleotides outside the gene matches: 7. The CDR3 loop is CSVKGLAGEGTDTQYF. The CDR3 bases are TGCAGCGTCAAAGGACTAGCGGGAGAAGGCACAGATACGCAGTATTTT.

This chain links TRBV18 with TRBJ2-7, with 8 bases fitting TRBD1. This CDR3 has 15 residues. The ends lost 4 bases at V and 6 bases at J; junction bases unmatched: 11. Germline V lookup: CDR1 KGHSH, CDR2 LQKENI. The CDR3 coding sequence is TGTGCCAGCTCACTAAATCGGCAGGGGGCTGTCGAGCAGTACTTC. This codes for CASSLNRQGAVEQYF.

The V gene is TRBV11-3, the J gene TRBJ2-3; unclear D gene. Germline lookup yields CDR1 SGHNT and CDR2 YENEEA. V was pared by 2 bases and J by 4 bases, with 7 bases between. The CDR3 loop spans 13 amino acids. The CDR3 DNA follows: TGTGCCAGCAGCTTACTCCTGTCAGATACGCAGTATTTT. The encoded protein is CASSLLLSDTQYF.

V and J are TRBV7-2 and TRBJ2-5; 8 bases line up with TRBD2. The DNA end is a closer match to TRBJ2-7, so the J assignment may be wrong. The CDR3 is made up of 15 amino acids. Germline CDR1 is SGHTA and CDR2 is FQGNSA. DNA of the CDR3: TGTGCCAGCAGCCAAATGGGACTAGGGTCCTACGAGCAGTACTTC. Amino acids: CASSQMGLGSYEQYF.

This chain joins TRBV28 and TRBJ1-1, with D perhaps TRBD1 (6 bases). CDR1 is MDHEN and CDR2 is SYDVKM in the germline V gene. The CDR3 is 13 amino acids. Trimming removed 4 bases at V and 7 bases at J, with 13 bases between. CDR3 sequence: CASSSQGQNEAFF. For the CDR3, the DNA is TGTGCCAGCAGTTCACAGGGCCAGAATGAAGCTTTCTTT.

This clone was found a few times. The rearrangement uses TRBV7-9 and TRBJ1-1, with D possibly being TRBD1 (5 bases). The CDR3 runs to 14 residues. Per the germline V gene, CDR1 is SEHNR and CDR2 is FQNEAQ (reference sequence). V was cut by 5 bases and J by 4 bases, with 14 bases left in between. The CDR3 DNA follows: TGTGCCAGCAGCCCGCAGGCCCAGGGCACTGAAGCTTTCTTT. It translates to CASSPQAQGTEAFF.

The chain has TRBV5-1 and TRBJ1-4; D unresolved. Trimming took off 0 bases at V and 10 bases at J, with 13 bases between the two ends. The CDR3 covers 14 residues. Germline values: CDR1 SGHRS, CDR2 YFSETQ. The CDR3 reads CASSLDSPSGKLFF. DNA for the CDR3: TGCGCCAGCAGCTTGGACAGCCCCAGCGGAAAACTGTTTTTT.

This clone turned up a few times. The genes are TRBV5-1 and TRBJ2-2, with D possibly TRBD2 on 5 matching bases. This CDR3 spans 15 amino acids. CDR1 is SGHRS and CDR2 is YFSETQ in the germline V gene. Trimming pared 0 bases from V and 8 bases from J, leaving 14 bases between. CDR3 nucleotides: TGCGCCAGCAGCTTGGAGGCTCCCTCGGGAGGGGAGCTGTTTTTT. Translating it yields CASSLEAPSGGELFF.

DNA for the CDR3: TGTGCCAGCAGTTTGGGGCAAAACATTCAGTACTTC. This codes for CASSLGQNIQYF. The gene calls are TRBV27 and TRBJ2-4; D is possibly TRBD1 (5 bases). Germline V gene data show CDR1 as MNHEY and CDR2 as SMNVEV (reference sequence). V was pared by 3 bases and J by 5 bases, with 5 bases between. CDR3 length: 12 amino acids.

This clone was seen a handful of times. J is TRBJ2-1 and V is TRBV28; 7 bases are shared with TRBD1. Germline lookup yields CDR1 MDHEN and CDR2 SYDVKM. The CDR3 is made up of 16 amino acids. The trim removed 8 bases at V and 0 bases at J, leaving 10 bases unmatched. The CDR3 loop reads CASCPITGDSYNEQFF. The CDR3 DNA follows: TGTGCCAGCTGCCCGATTACAGGGGACTCCTACAATGAGCAGTTCTTC.

V usage is TRBV27 and J usage is TRBJ1-1; tentatively, D is TRBD1 (6 bases). This CDR3 spans 12 amino acids. CDR1 and CDR2 from the germline V gene are MNHEY and SMNVEV (reference sequence). Trimming took off 5 bases at V and 11 bases at J, with 15 bases between the two ends. In DNA form, the CDR3 reads TGTGCCAGCAGTCCTCAGGGGCCCGTGGCTTTCTTT. This sequence encodes CASSPQGPVAFF.